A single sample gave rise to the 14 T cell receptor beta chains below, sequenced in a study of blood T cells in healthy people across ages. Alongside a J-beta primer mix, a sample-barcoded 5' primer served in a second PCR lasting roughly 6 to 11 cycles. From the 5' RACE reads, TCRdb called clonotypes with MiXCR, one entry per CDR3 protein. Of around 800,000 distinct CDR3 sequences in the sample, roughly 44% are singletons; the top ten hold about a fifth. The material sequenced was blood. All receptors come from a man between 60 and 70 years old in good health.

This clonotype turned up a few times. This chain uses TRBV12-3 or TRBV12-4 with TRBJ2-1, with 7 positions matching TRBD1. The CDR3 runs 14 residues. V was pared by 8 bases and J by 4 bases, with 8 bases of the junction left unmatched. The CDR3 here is CASLTDRAYNEQFF. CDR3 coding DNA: TGTGCCAGCCTAACCGACAGGGCGTACAATGAGCAGTTCTTC.

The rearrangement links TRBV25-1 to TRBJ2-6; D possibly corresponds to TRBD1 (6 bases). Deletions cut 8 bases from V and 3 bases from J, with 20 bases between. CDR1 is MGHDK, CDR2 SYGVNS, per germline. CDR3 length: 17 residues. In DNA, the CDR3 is TGTGCCAGCGGCGATGCGGCTAGGGGGTTTGGGGCCAACGTCCTGACTTTC. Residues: CASGDAARGFGANVLTF.

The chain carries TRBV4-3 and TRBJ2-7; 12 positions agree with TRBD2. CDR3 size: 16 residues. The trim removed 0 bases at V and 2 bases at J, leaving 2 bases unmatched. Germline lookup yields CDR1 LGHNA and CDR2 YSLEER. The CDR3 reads CASSQDRTSGAYEQYF. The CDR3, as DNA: TGCGCCAGCAGCCAAGATAGGACTAGCGGGGCCTACGAGCAGTACTTC.

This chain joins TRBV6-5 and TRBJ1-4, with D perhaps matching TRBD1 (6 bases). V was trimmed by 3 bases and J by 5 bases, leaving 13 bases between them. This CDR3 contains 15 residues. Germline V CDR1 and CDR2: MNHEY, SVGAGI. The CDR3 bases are TGTGCCAGCAGTTATTCGCGCAGGGGCAATGAAAAACTGTTTTTT. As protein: CASSYSRRGNEKLFF.

The CDR3 region has the DNA TGTGCCAGCAGCGCCCGCCCGACAGGGGTTGATGGCTACACCTTC. Amino acid sequence: CASSARPTGVDGYTF. The V gene is TRBV9, the J gene TRBJ1-2; 8 bases align to TRBD1. The CDR3 sequence is 15 residues long. With V trimmed by 3 bases and J by 6 bases, 10 bases remained unmatched. Germline V CDR1 and CDR2: SGDLS, YYNGEE. Combining the CDR3 with reference TRBV9 and TRBJ1-2 gives the whole variable domain DSGVTQTPKHLITATGQRVTLRCSPRSGDLSVYWYQQSLDQGLQFLIQYYNGEERAKGNILERFSAQQFPDLHSELNLSSLELGDSALYFCASSARPTGVDGYTFGSGTRLTVV.

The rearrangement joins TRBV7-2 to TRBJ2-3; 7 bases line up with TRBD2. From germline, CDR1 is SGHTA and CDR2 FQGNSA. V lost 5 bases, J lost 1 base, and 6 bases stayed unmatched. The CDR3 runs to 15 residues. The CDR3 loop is CASSPKAGRTDTQYF. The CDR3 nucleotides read TGTGCCAGCAGCCCGAAAGCGGGGCGCACAGATACGCAGTATTTT.

In DNA form, the CDR3 reads TGTGCCAGCAGCCAGAAGGGACAACTCTATGGCTACACCTTC. Translating gives CASSQKGQLYGYTF. This chain links TRBV3-1 with TRBJ1-2; D might be TRBD1 (6 bases). The CDR3 totals 14 residues. Germline V gene sequence: CDR1 LGHDT, CDR2 YNNKEL (reference sequence). Trimming removed 3 bases at V and 4 bases at J, with 12 bases between.

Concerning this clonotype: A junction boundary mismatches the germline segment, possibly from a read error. This chain's CDR3 is CATSRQLSGANALTF. The CDR3 region has the DNA TGTGCCACCAGCAGACAGCTCTCTGGGGCCAACGCCCTGACTTTC. The rearrangement uses TRBV15 and TRBJ2-6, with a possible D match to TRBD1 (5 bases). Germline CDR1 LNHNV, CDR2 YYDKDF (reference sequence). The CDR3 contains 15 residues.

CDR3: CASRPSGPYYEQYF. In nucleotides, the CDR3 is TGTGCCAGCAGGCCTTCGGGACCCTACTACGAGCAGTACTTC. The chain recombines TRBV27 with TRBJ2-7; either TRBD1 or TRBD2 may fit D (5 bases each). V was trimmed by 6 bases and J by 3 bases, leaving 15 bases between them. In germline, CDR1 is MNHEY, CDR2 SMNVEV (reference sequence). This CDR3 is built from 14 residues.

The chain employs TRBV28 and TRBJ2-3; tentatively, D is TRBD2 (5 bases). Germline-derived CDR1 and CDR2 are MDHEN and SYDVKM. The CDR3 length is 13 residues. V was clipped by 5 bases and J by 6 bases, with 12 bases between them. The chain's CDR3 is CASSAGLLDTQYF. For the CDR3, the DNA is TGTGCCAGCAGTGCCGGACTCCTCGATACGCAGTATTTT. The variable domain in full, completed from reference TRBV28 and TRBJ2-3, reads DVKVTQSSRYLVKRTGEKVFLECVQDMDHENMFWYRQDPGLGLRLIYFSYDVKMKEKGDIPEGYSVSREKKERFSLILESASTNQTSMYLCASSAGLLDTQYFGPGTRLTVL.

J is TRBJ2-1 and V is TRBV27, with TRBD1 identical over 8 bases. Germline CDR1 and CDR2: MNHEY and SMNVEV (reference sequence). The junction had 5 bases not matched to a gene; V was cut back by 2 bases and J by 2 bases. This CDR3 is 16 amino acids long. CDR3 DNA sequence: TGTGCCAGCAGTTTAATCGGGGGACAGGCCTACAATGAGCAGTTCTTC. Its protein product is CASSLIGGQAYNEQFF.

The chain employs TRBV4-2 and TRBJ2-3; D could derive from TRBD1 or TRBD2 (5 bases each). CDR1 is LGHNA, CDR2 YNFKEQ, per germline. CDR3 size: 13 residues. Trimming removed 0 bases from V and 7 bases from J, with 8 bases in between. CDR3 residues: CASSQDWGNTQYF. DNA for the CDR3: TGTGCCAGCAGCCAAGATTGGGGGAATACGCAGTATTTT.

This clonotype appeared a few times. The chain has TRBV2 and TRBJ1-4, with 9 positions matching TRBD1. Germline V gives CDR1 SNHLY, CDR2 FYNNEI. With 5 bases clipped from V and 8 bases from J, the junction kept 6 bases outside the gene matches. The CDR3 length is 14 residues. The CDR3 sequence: CASSPTGGYEKLFF. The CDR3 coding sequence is TGTGCCAGCAGTCCTACAGGGGGCTACGAAAAACTGTTTTTT.

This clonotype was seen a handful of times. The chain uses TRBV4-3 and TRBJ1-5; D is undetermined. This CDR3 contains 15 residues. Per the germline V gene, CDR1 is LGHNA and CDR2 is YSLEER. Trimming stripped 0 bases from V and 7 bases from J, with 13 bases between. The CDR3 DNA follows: TGCGCCAGCAGCCAAGATTCGGCCTCACAGCAGCCCCAGCATTTT. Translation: CASSQDSASQQPQHF.